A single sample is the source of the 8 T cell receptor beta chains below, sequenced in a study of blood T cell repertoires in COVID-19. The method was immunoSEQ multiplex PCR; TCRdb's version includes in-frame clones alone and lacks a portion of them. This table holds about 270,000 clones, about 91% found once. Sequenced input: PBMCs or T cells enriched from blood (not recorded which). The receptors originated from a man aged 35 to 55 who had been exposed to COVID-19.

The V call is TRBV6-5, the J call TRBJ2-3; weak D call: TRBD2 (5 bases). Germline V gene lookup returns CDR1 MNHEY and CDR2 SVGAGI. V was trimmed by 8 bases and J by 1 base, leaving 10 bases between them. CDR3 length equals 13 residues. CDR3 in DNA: TGTGCCAGCCGGGTGGAGGGCACAGATACGCAGTATTTT. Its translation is CASRVEGTDTQYF.

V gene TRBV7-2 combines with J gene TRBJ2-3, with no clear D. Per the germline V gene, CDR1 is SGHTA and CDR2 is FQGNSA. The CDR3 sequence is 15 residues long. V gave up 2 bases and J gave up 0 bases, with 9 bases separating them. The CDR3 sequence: CASSLWAVSTDTQYF. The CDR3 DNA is TGTGCCAGCAGCTTATGGGCAGTCAGCACAGATACGCAGTATTTT.

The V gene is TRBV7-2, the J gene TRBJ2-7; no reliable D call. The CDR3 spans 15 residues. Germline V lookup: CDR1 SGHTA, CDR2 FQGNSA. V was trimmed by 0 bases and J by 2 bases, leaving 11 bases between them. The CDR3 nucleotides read TGTGCCAGCAGCTTAGCGGGCTACAGACCCTACGAGCAGTACTTC. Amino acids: CASSLAGYRPYEQYF.

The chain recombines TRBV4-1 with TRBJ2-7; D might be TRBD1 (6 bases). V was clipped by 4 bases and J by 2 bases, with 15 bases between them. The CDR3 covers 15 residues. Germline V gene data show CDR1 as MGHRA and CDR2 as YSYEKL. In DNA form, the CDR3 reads TGCGCCAGCAGCCCCTCCAAAGGGGGTACCTACGAGCAGTACTTC. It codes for CASSPSKGGTYEQYF.

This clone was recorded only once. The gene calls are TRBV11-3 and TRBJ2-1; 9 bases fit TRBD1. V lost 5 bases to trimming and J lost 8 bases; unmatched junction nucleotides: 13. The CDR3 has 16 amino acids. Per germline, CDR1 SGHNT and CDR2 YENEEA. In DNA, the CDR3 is TGTGCCAGCAGCCTTTATACAGGGGGCGCGCGTTATGAGCAGTTCTTC. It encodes CASSLYTGGARYEQFF.

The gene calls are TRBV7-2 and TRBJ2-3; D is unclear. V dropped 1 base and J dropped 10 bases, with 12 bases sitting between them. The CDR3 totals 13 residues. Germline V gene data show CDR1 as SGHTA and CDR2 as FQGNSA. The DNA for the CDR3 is TGTGCCAGCAGCTTAGTGATGGATCGGGCGCAGTATTTT. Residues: CASSLVMDRAQYF.

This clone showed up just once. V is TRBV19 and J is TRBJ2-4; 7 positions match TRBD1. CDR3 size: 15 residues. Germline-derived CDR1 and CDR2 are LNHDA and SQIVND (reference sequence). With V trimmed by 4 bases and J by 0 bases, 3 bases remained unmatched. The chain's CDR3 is CASSRDREAKNIQYF. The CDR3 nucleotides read TGTGCCAGTAGTAGGGACAGAGAAGCCAAAAACATTCAGTACTTC.

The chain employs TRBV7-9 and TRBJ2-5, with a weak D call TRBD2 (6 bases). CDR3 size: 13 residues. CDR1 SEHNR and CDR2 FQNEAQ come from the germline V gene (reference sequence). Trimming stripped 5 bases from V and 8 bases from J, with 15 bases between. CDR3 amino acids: CASSRDSSATQYF. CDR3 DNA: TGTGCCAGCAGCAGGGACTCCTCTGCTACCCAGTACTTC.